Listed here are 18 T cell receptor beta chains from one sample, sequenced in a study of technical replicates of blood from several donors. Using immunoSEQ multiplex PCR, the repertoire was profiled, and TCRdb retains in-frame clones only, with some absent. In the table there are fewer than 100,000 clones, about 97% of which are singletons. Specimen: T cells isolated from PBMCs. The receptor set was obtained from a human donor in good health.

This rearrangement joins TRBV19 to TRBJ1-3; a possible D gene is TRBD1 (6 bases). This CDR3 region has 15 residues. Germline V gene lookup returns CDR1 LNHDA and CDR2 SQIVND (reference sequence). V lost 6 bases and J 0 bases, leaving 12 bases between the germline ends. CDR3 sequence: CASSLGGRSGNTIYF. The CDR3 DNA sequence: TGTGCCAGTAGCCTAGGGGGACGCTCTGGAAACACCATATATTTT.

This clone was picked up one time. The chain recombines TRBV29-1 with TRBJ2-3; 9 nucleotides align to TRBD1. After removal of 1 base from V and 2 bases from J, the junction contained 10 bases not matched to a gene. This CDR3 is 17 amino acids long. The germline V gene has CDR1 SQVTM and CDR2 ANQGSEA. CDR3 amino acids: CSVEAFDRGIFTDTQYF. As DNA, the CDR3 is TGCAGCGTTGAAGCCTTCGACAGGGGGATTTTCACAGATACGCAGTATTTT.

This chain joins TRBV25-1 and TRBJ2-1, with D tentatively TRBD2 (5 bases). The V end lost 1 base, the J end lost 4 bases, and 11 bases lay between the germline ends. CDR1 and CDR2 (germline): MGHDK, SYGVNS. The CDR3 is 15 amino acids. The CDR3 is CASSESVTGYNEQFF. CDR3 bases: TGTGCCAGCAGTGAATCGGTCACGGGGTACAATGAGCAGTTCTTC.

DNA of the CDR3: TGTGCCAGCAGTGAAAATTTGGGGGGAAACACTGAAGCTTTCTTT. It yields the protein CASSENLGGNTEAFF. The chain links TRBV2 to TRBJ1-1; TRBD1 might be the D (5 bases). The germline CDR1 and CDR2 sequences are SNHLY and FYNNEI. V lost 2 bases and J 2 bases, leaving 12 bases between the germline ends. The CDR3 extends over 15 amino acids.

About this clone: Germline is not matched at one junction end, which may reflect a read error. The rearrangement links TRBV15 to TRBJ2-7; TRBD2 matches 14 bases. Germline V CDR1 and CDR2: LNHNV, YYDKDF (reference sequence). The CDR3 is 17 amino acids. In DNA, the CDR3 is TGTGCCACCAGCAGAACGGGACTAGCGGGAGCACCGGTCCTTCGCGATTTC. This codes for CATSRTGLAGAPVLRDF. Complete variable domain (other parts from reference TRBV15 and TRBJ2-7): DAMVIQNPRYQVTQFGKPVTLSCSQTLNHNVMYWYQQKSSQAPKLLFHYYDKDFNNEADTPDNFQSRRPNTSFCFLDIRSPGLGDTAMYLCATSRTGLAGAPVLRDFGPGTRLTVT.

CDR3 DNA: TGTGCCTGGACCGAGGGGGGGATCGCCGGGGAGCTGTTTTTT. Translated: CAWTEGGIAGELFF. V and J are TRBV30 and TRBJ2-2; the D gene is possibly TRBD2 (7 bases). CDR1 and CDR2 from the germline V gene are GTSNPN and SVGIG (reference sequence). Trimming took off 4 bases at V and 6 bases at J, with 15 bases between the two ends. The CDR3 runs 14 residues.

The V gene is TRBV7-3, the J gene TRBJ2-1; no firm D call. Trimming removed 5 bases from V and 0 bases from J, with 11 bases in between. Germline V gene data show CDR1 as SGHTA and CDR2 as FQGTGA. The CDR3 consists of 15 residues. Written as DNA, the CDR3 is TGTGCCAGCAGCATACAAGACAACTCCTACAATGAGCAGTTCTTC. Protein product: CASSIQDNSYNEQFF.

The chain links TRBV4-1 to TRBJ2-7; D not resolved. In germline, CDR1 is MGHRA, CDR2 YSYEKL. The length of the CDR3 is 12 residues. The ends were cut back, 3 bases at V and 4 bases at J, with 7 bases in the middle. CDR3 coding DNA: TGCGCCAGCAGCCAGGCAGGATACGAGCAGTACTTC. Translating it yields CASSQAGYEQYF.

The gene calls are TRBV7-9 and TRBJ1-2; D uncertain. There are 13 residues in the CDR3. CDR1 and CDR2 (germline): SEHNR, FQNEAQ (reference sequence). Trimming pared 1 base from V and 6 bases from J, leaving 9 bases between. Here the CDR3 DNA reads TGTGCCAGCAGCTTAGTTCCTTCGGATGGCTACACCTTC. Protein sequence: CASSLVPSDGYTF.

The chain is built from TRBV29-1 and TRBJ1-2; possible D gene TRBD1, 5 bases. The ends were cut back, 1 base at V and 4 bases at J, with 7 bases in the middle. The CDR3 runs to 12 residues. CDR1 is SQVTM and CDR2 is ANQGSEA in the germline V gene. The CDR3 bases are TGCAGCGTTGAAGTGGGGCCCTATGGCTACACCTTC. Translation: CSVEVGPYGYTF.

J is TRBJ1-6 and V is TRBV11-3; a weak D match, TRBD1 (6 bases). The V gene lost 2 bases and the J gene lost 10 bases, with 15 bases spanning the gap. From germline, CDR1 is SGHNT and CDR2 YENEEA. CDR3 length: 15 residues. CDR3 DNA sequence: TGTGCCAGCAGCTTATTCGTAACAGGGTCGTCACCCCTCCACTTT. Its protein is CASSLFVTGSSPLHF.

CDR3 sequence: CASSVGQLAGANEQFF. The CDR3, as DNA: TGTGCCAGCAGCGTAGGACAGCTAGCGGGGGCCAATGAGCAGTTCTTC. The chain carries TRBV9 and TRBJ2-1, with 10 bases lining up with TRBD2. Trimming removed 0 bases from V and 6 bases from J; junction bases left unmatched: 6. This CDR3 is built from 16 residues. Germline V gene data show CDR1 as SGDLS and CDR2 as YYNGEE. Variable domain in full (rest from reference TRBV9 and TRBJ2-1): DSGVTQTPKHLITATGQRVTLRCSPRSGDLSVYWYQQSLDQGLQFLIQYYNGEERAKGNILERFSAQQFPDLHSELNLSSLELGDSALYFCASSVGQLAGANEQFFGPGTRLTVL.

The DNA for the CDR3 is TGTGCCAGCTGGGACCAGGGGCAGCGTCTAGCGGGCTACGAGCAGTACTTC. This gives the protein CASWDQGQRLAGYEQYF. V and J are TRBV5-6 and TRBJ2-7; 8 bases map to TRBD2. The ends lost 7 bases at V and 3 bases at J; junction bases unmatched: 18. The germline V gene has CDR1 SGHDT and CDR2 YYEEEE. The length of the CDR3 is 17 residues. Using reference TRBV5-6 and TRBJ2-7 for the parts outside the CDR3, the full variable domain is DAGVTQSPTHLIKTRGQQVTLRCSPKSGHDTVSWYQQALGQGPQFIFQYYEEEERQRGNFPDRFSGHQFPNYSSELNVNALLLGDSALYLCASWDQGQRLAGYEQYFGPGTRLTVT.

The rearrangement joins TRBV5-1 to TRBJ2-3, with D unresolved. The V and J ends lost 4 bases and 4 bases respectively, with 10 bases between them. The CDR3 consists of 13 residues. CDR1 and CDR2 from the germline V gene are SGHRS and YFSETQ. The CDR3 reads CASSRTESDTQYF. The CDR3 bases are TGCGCCAGCAGCCGAACCGAGTCAGATACGCAGTATTTT.

The chain combines TRBV4-2 with TRBJ2-1, with 13 bases identical to TRBD2. V lost 3 bases, J lost 7 bases, and 12 bases stayed unmatched. Per the germline V gene, CDR1 is LGHNA and CDR2 is YNFKEQ. The CDR3 runs 18 residues. The CDR3 nucleotides are TGTGCCAGCAGCCATGTGCCCGGACTAGCGGGAGATAGGAATGAGCAGTTCTTC. Residues: CASSHVPGLAGDRNEQFF.

The chain recombines TRBV4-1 with TRBJ2-1, with 7 bases aligning to TRBD1. Germline CDR1 MGHRA, CDR2 YSYEKL. Trimming cost V 4 bases and J 7 bases; bases outside gene matches: 10. The CDR3 runs 15 residues. The CDR3 region has the DNA TGCGCCAGCAGCCGATCCCGGGACAGTAAGAATGAGCAGTTCTTC. It is translated as CASSRSRDSKNEQFF.

V is TRBV7-9 and J is TRBJ1-1, with 8 bases fitting TRBD1. V was pared by 2 bases and J by 6 bases, with 5 bases of the junction left unmatched. The CDR3 extends over 14 amino acids. The germline gives CDR1 SEHNR, CDR2 FQNEAQ (reference sequence). This CDR3 reads CASSLQGAVAEAFF. The DNA of the CDR3 is TGTGCCAGCAGCTTACAGGGGGCGGTGGCTGAAGCTTTCTTT.

The chain couples TRBV30 to TRBJ2-7, with D perhaps matching TRBD2 (5 bases). Germline CDR1 is GTSNPN and CDR2 is SVGIG (reference sequence). The CDR3 contains 15 residues. The V gene lost 0 bases and the J gene lost 3 bases, with 15 bases spanning the gap. The DNA of the CDR3 is TGTGCCTGGAGTGTAAGAACGAGTGCGGGCTACGAGCAGTACTTC. Translation gives CAWSVRTSAGYEQYF.